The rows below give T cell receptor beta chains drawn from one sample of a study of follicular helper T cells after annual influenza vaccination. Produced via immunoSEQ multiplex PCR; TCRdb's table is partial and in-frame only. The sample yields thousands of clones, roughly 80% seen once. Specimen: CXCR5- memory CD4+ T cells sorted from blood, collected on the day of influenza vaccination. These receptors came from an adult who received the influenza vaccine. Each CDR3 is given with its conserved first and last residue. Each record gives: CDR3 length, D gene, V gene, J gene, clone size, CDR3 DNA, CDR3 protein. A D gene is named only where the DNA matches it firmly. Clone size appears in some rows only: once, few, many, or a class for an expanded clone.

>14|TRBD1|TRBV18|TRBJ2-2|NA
TGTGCCAGCTCACCAGACAGGGGGACCGGGGAGCTGTTTTTT
CASSPDRGTGELFF
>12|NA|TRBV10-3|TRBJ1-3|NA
TGTGCCATCAGTGAGACAGGAAACACCATATATTTT
CAISETGNTIYF
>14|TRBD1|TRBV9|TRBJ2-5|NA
TGTGCCAGCAGCGTCGGGACAGGGCGAGAGACCCAGTACTTC
CASSVGTGRETQYF
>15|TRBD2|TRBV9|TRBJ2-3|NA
TGTGCCAGCAGCGAACTAGCGATGATGGCAGATACGCAGTATTTT
CASSELAMMADTQYF
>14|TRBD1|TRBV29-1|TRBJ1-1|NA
TGCAGCGCGGGGACAGGGGGTTCTCTCACTGAAGCTTTCTTT
CSAGTGGSLTEAFF
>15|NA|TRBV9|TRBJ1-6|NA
TGTGCCAGCAGCGTTGTCAGACGACTAAATTCACCCCTCCACTTT
CASSVVRRLNSPLHF
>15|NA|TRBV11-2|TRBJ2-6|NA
TGTGCCAGCAGCGCCTCAGGGGCCGGGGCCAACGTCCTGACTTTC
CASSASGAGANVLTF
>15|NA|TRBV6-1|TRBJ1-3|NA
TGTGCCAGCAGTGAATCCGTGGGGTCTGGAAACACCATATATTTT
CASSESVGSGNTIYF
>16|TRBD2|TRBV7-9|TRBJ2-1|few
TGTGCCAGCAGCTTAGTAGCTAGCGGGAGTATCAATGAGCAGTTCTTC
CASSLVASGSINEQFF
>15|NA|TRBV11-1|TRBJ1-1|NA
TGTGCCAGCAGCCCACTGGGGGGGCTGAACACTGAAGCTTTCTTT
CASSPLGGLNTEAFF
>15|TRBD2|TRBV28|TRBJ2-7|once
TGTGCCAGCAGTTTATCCACGGGACTACCTGGGGAGCAGTACTTC
CASSLSTGLPGEQYF
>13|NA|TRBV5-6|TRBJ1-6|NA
TGTGCCAGCAGCTTGGAGTGGGGGTCACCCCTCCACTTT
CASSLEWGSPLHF
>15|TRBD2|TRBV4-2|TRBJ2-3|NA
TGTGCCAGCAGCCAAGGGTCTAGCGGGAGAGATACGCAGTATTTT
CASSQGSSGRDTQYF